The 16 T cell receptor beta chains listed next were all sequenced from one sample in a study of T cells in localized non-small cell lung cancer. Sequenced by immunoSEQ multiplex PCR; TCRdb stores in-frame clones only, minus some. The data show approximately 24,000 clones, with about 85% seen just once and 8.5% to 10% held by the top ten. Sequenced material: peripheral blood, taken before any cancer treatment. The origin of the receptors is a man aged 40 to 70 with stage III squamous cell lung carcinoma.

This sequence joins TRBV4-2 and TRBJ2-1; TRBD2 might be the D (6 bases). This CDR3 contains 16 residues. V was cut by 5 bases and J by 9 bases, with 23 bases left in between. The germline CDR1 and CDR2 sequences are LGHNA and YNFKEQ. The chain's CDR3 is CASSTPLGGRRGEQFF. The CDR3 DNA sequence: TGTGCCAGCAGCACTCCACTAGGAGGACGGCGGGGTGAGCAGTTCTTC.

The genes are TRBV9 and TRBJ2-1; D might be TRBD2 (6 bases). Germline-derived CDR1 and CDR2 are SGDLS and YYNGEE. V was pared by 2 bases and J by 4 bases, with 16 bases between. This CDR3 is 16 amino acids long. Written as DNA, the CDR3 is TGTGCCAGCAGCGTCACCGTAGCGGAGGGGTACAATGAGCAGTTCTTC. Translation: CASSVTVAEGYNEQFF. The variable domain in full, with the rest retrieved from reference TRBV9 and TRBJ2-1, is DSGVTQTPKHLITATGQRVTLRCSPRSGDLSVYWYQQSLDQGLQFLIQYYNGEERAKGNILERFSAQQFPDLHSELNLSSLELGDSALYFCASSVTVAEGYNEQFFGPGTRLTVL.

The chain employs TRBV5-1 and TRBJ2-3; no clear D gene. Germline V gives CDR1 SGHRS, CDR2 YFSETQ. This CDR3 contains 12 residues. V gave up 5 bases and J gave up 4 bases, with 8 bases separating them. Here the CDR3 DNA reads TGCGCCAGCAGTGAGAATTCAGATACGCAGTATTTT. This sequence encodes CASSENSDTQYF.

The chain couples TRBV6-5 to TRBJ2-1; TRBD2 matches at 9 bases. CDR1 is MNHEY, CDR2 SVGAGI, per germline. The length of the CDR3 is 16 residues. The V and J ends lost 2 bases and 4 bases, in that order; junction bases with no gene match: 6. The CDR3 region is CASSYGASGEYNEQFF. In DNA, the CDR3 is TGTGCCAGCAGTTACGGAGCTAGCGGGGAATACAATGAGCAGTTCTTC.

The chain combines TRBV2 with TRBJ2-5; 7 bases align to TRBD1. The J segment lost 7 bases and the V segment lost 3 bases, leaving 8 bases of the junction unmatched. Germline V gene lookup returns CDR1 SNHLY and CDR2 FYNNEI. The CDR3 has 14 amino acids. CDR3 residues: CASSEATGSGTQYF. CDR3 nucleotide sequence: TGTGCCAGCAGTGAGGCGACAGGGTCGGGGACCCAGTACTTC. The whole variable domain, remainder taken from reference TRBV2 and TRBJ2-5, is EPEVTQTPSHQVTQMGQEVILRCVPISNHLYFYWYRQILGQKVEFLVSFYNNEISEKSEIFDDQFSVERPDGSNFTLKIRSTKLEDSAMYFCASSEATGSGTQYFGPGTRLLVL.

This chain uses TRBV11-2 with TRBJ1-2; 9 nucleotides agree with TRBD1. Germline values: CDR1 SGHAT, CDR2 FQNNGV. Trimming took 6 bases from V and 10 from J; bases not matched to a gene: 21. The CDR3 runs 17 residues. The CDR3 region has the DNA TGTGCCAGCAGGACGTTACAGGGGGCGCAGGTCTATGCTTCCTACACCTTC. It specifies CASRTLQGAQVYASYTF.

The gene calls are TRBV28 and TRBJ2-6; 9 nucleotides match TRBD1. The V and J ends lost 6 bases and 0 bases, in that order; junction bases with no gene match: 6. Germline lookup yields CDR1 MDHEN and CDR2 SYDVKM. The CDR3 sequence is 17 residues long. The CDR3: CASRRDRVGSGANVLTF. As DNA, the CDR3 is TGTGCCAGCAGGCGGGACAGGGTAGGCTCTGGGGCCAACGTCCTGACTTTC.

J is TRBJ1-4 and V is TRBV6-1; D not resolved. The CDR3 runs to 13 residues. The germline CDR1 and CDR2 sequences are MNHNS and SASEGT. Trimming shortened V by 2 bases and J by 7 bases, and 8 bases separated the two germline ends. The chain's CDR3 is CASSETAVEKLFF. The CDR3 bases are TGTGCCAGCAGTGAAACGGCGGTTGAAAAACTGTTTTTT.

The chain links TRBV28 to TRBJ2-7; no firm D call. V dropped 2 bases and J dropped 0 bases, with 11 bases sitting between them. Germline V gives CDR1 MDHEN, CDR2 SYDVKM. The CDR3 is 15 amino acids. The CDR3 nucleotides are TGTGCCAGCAGTTTACAAGGGCAGACCTCCTACGAGCAGTACTTC. Encoded protein: CASSLQGQTSYEQYF.

V is TRBV25-1 and J is TRBJ1-2; D not certain. This CDR3 is built from 13 residues. The germline V gene has CDR1 MGHDK and CDR2 SYGVNS. Trimming took off 1 base at V and 8 bases at J, with 11 bases between the two ends. This CDR3 is CASSEWAAGGYTF. In DNA form, the CDR3 reads TGTGCCAGCAGTGAATGGGCTGCTGGGGGCTACACCTTC.

The gene calls are TRBV2 and TRBJ1-2; 9 bases map to TRBD1. Germline trimming cut 6 bases from V and 4 bases from J; bases unmatched to any gene: 9. The CDR3 is made up of 15 amino acids. Germline V gene sequence: CDR1 SNHLY, CDR2 FYNNEI. CDR3 residues: CASRKDRGGGYGYTF. CDR3 nucleotide sequence: TGTGCCAGCAGGAAGGACAGGGGCGGGGGCTATGGCTACACCTTC.

The chain is built from TRBV5-6 and TRBJ1-1; TRBD1 aligns across 7 bases. The length of the CDR3 is 13 residues. Trimming at V came to 6 bases and at J to 7 bases, leaving 9 bases not matched to a gene. Germline CDR1 is SGHDT and CDR2 is YYEEEE. In DNA form, the CDR3 reads TGTGCCAGCACCCACAGGGGCGCCCATGAAGCTTTCTTT. It translates to CASTHRGAHEAFF.

The V and J genes are TRBV15 and TRBJ2-1; 9 bases map to TRBD1. This CDR3 is 15 amino acids long. Germline lookup yields CDR1 LNHNV and CDR2 YYDKDF (reference sequence). The V and J ends lost 5 bases and 1 base, in that order; junction bases with no gene match: 3. CDR3 nucleotide sequence: TGTGCCACCAGCGCCGGGACAGGGTCCTACAATGAGCAGTTCTTC. Translation: CATSAGTGSYNEQFF.

V usage is TRBV28 and J usage is TRBJ2-3; D uncertain. Germline V gene sequence: CDR1 MDHEN, CDR2 SYDVKM. Trimming pared 7 bases from V and 2 bases from J, leaving 10 bases between. The CDR3 is 13 residues long. As DNA, the CDR3 is TGTGCCAGCACGGTCGGCACCACAGATACGCAGTATTTT. Residues: CASTVGTTDTQYF.

The genes are TRBV15 and TRBJ1-6; the D is unclear. The germline V and J ends were trimmed by 3 bases and 9 bases, with 18 bases remaining between them. Per the germline V gene, CDR1 is LNHNV and CDR2 is YYDKDF (reference sequence). The CDR3 loop spans 16 amino acids. The CDR3 loop reads CATSSDPLGGGSPLHF. The CDR3 bases are TGTGCCACCAGCAGTGATCCGCTGGGTGGTGGTTCACCCCTCCACTTT.

The V gene is TRBV7-9, the J gene TRBJ1-1; D is perhaps TRBD1 (5 bases). V lost 2 bases, J lost 6 bases, and 10 bases lay in between. The CDR3 extends over 13 amino acids. Germline CDR1 and CDR2: SEHNR and FQNEAQ (reference sequence). In DNA form, the CDR3 reads TGTGCCAGCAGCTTAAAACAGGAAGCTGAAGCTTTCTTT. It is translated as CASSLKQEAEAFF.